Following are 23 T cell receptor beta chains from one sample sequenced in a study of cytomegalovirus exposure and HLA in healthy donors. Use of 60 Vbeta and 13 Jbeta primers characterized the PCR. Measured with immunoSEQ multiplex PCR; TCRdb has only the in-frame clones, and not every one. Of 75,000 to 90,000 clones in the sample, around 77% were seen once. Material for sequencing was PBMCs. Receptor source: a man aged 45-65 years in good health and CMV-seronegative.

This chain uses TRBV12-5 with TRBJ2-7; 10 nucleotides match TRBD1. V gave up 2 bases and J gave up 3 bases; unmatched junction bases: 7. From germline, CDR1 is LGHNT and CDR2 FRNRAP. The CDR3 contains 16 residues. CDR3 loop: CASGLKGTGVFYEQYF. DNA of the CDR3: TGTGCTAGTGGTTTGAAAGGGACAGGGGTTTTCTACGAGCAGTACTTC.

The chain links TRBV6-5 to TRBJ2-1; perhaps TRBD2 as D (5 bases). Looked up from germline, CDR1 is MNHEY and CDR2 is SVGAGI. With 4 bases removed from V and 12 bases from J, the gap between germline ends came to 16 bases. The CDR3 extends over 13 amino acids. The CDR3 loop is CASSSGYAGGQFF. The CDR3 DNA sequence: TGTGCCAGCAGTTCGGGATACGCAGGCGGGCAGTTCTTC.

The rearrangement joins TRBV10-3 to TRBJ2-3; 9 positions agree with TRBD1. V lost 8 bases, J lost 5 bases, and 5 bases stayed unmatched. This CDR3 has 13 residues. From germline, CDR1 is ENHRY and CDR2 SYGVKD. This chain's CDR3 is CAIGDRVLDTQYF. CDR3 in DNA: TGTGCCATCGGGGACAGGGTCCTAGATACGCAGTATTTT.

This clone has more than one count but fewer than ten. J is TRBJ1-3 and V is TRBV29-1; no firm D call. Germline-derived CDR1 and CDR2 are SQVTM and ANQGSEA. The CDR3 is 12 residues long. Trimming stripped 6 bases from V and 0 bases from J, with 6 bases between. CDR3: CSVISSGNTIYF. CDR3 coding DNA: TGCAGCGTCATTAGCTCTGGAAACACCATATATTTT.

The CDR3 sequence: CATTWGERGYF. CDR3 nucleotides: TGTGCCACCACCTGGGGTGAAAGGGGGTATTTT. This sequence joins TRBV10-3 and TRBJ2-3, with a tentative D call TRBD1 (5 bases). CDR3 length: 11 amino acids. Trimming removed 10 bases at V and 14 bases at J, with 19 bases between. CDR1 is ENHRY and CDR2 is SYGVKD in the germline V gene.

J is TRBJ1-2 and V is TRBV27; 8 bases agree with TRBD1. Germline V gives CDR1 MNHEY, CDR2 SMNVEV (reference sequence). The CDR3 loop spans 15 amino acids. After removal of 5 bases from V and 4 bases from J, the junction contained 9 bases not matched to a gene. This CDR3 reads CASSPLGQGIYGYTF. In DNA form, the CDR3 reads TGTGCCAGCAGTCCCCTAGGACAGGGAATCTATGGCTACACCTTC.

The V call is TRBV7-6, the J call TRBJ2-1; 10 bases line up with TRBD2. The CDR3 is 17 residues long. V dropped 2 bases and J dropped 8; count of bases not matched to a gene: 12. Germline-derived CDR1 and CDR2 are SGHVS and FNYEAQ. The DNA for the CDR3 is TGTGCCAGCAGCTTACTCCCATCTAGCGGGGGATTGTATGAGCAGTTCTTC. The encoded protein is CASSLLPSSGGLYEQFF.

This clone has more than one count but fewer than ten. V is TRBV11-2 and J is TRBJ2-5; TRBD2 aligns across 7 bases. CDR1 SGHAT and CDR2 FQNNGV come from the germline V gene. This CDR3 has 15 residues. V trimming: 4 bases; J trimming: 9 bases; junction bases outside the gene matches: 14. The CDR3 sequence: CASSSPSGAGLPQYF. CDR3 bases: TGTGCCAGCAGCTCTCCTAGCGGCGCCGGCTTGCCCCAGTACTTC.

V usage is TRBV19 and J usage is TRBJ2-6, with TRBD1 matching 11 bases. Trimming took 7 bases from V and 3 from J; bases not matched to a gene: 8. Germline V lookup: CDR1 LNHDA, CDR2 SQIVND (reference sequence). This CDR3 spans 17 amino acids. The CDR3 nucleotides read TGTGCCAGTACCCGGACAGGGGGCGCTTTTGGGGCCAACGTCCTGACTTTC. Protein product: CASTRTGGAFGANVLTF.

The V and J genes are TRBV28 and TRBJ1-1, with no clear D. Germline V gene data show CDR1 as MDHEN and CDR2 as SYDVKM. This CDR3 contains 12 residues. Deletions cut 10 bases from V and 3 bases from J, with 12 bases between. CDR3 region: CATKEDYTEAFF. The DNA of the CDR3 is TGTGCCACCAAAGAGGATTACACTGAAGCTTTCTTT.

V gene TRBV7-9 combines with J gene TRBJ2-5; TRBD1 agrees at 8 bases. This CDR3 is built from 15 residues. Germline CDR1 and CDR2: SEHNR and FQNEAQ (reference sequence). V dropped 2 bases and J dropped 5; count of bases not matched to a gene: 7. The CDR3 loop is CASSLLRTGMETQYF. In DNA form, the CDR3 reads TGTGCCAGCAGCTTACTCCGGACAGGGATGGAGACCCAGTACTTC. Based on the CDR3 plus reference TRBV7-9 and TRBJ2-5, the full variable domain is DTGVSQNPRHKITKRGQNVTFRCDPISEHNRLYWYRQTLGQGPEFLTYFQNEAQLEKSRLLSDRFSAERPKGSFSTLEIQRTEQGDSAMYLCASSLLRTGMETQYFGPGTRLLVL.

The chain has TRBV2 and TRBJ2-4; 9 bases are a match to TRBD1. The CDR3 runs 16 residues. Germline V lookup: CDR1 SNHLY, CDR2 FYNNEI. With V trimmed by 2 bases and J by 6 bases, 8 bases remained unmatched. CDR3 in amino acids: CASSERQGGVSNIQYF. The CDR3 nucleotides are TGTGCCAGCAGTGAAAGACAGGGGGGGGTCTCAAACATTCAGTACTTC.

The CDR3 DNA reads TGTGCCAGCAGCCCCAAAACAGGGGAAAGTAATGAGCAGTTCTTC. Translation gives CASSPKTGESNEQFF. The V gene is TRBV7-9, the J gene TRBJ2-1; TRBD1 matches 7 bases. Germline V gives CDR1 SEHNR, CDR2 FQNEAQ (reference sequence). Trimming at V came to 5 bases and at J to 7 bases, leaving 11 bases not matched to a gene. This CDR3 has 15 residues.

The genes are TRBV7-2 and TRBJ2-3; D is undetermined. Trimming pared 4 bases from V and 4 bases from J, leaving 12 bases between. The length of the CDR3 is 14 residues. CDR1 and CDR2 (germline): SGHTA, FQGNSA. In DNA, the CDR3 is TGTGCCAGCAGCTCAGGTGGTTGGTCAGATACGCAGTATTTT. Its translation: CASSSGGWSDTQYF.

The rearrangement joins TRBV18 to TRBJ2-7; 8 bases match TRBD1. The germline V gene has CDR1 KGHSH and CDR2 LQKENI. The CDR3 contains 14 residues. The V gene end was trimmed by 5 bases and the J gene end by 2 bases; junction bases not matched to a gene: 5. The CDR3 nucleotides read TGTGCCAGCTCAGATTCGGGACAGGCCTACGAGCAGTACTTC. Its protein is CASSDSGQAYEQYF.

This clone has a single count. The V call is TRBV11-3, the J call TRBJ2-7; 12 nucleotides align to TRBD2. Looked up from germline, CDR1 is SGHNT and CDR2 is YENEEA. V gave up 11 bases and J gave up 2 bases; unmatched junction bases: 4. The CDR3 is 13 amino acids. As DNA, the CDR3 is TGTGCCGTTTCTAGCGGGGGGGCCTACGAGCAGTACTTC. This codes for CAVSSGGAYEQYF.

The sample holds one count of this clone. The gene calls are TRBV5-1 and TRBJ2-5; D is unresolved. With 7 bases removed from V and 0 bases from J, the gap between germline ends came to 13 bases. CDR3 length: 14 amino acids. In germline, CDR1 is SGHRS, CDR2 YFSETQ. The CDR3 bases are TGCGCCAGCTGGGCGAGATCCGACCAAGAGACCCAGTACTTC. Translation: CASWARSDQETQYF.

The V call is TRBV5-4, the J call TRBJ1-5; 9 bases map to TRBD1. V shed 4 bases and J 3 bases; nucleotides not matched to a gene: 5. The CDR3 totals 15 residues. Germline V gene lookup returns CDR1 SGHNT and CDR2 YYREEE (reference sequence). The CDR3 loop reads CASSNRDRDNQPQHF. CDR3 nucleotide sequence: TGTGCCAGCAGCAACCGGGACAGGGACAATCAGCCCCAGCATTTT.

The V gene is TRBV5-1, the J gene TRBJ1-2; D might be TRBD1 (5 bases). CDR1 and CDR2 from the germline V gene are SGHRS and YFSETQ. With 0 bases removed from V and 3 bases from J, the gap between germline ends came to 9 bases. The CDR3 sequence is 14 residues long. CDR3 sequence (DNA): TGCGCCAGCAGCTTGGTAGGGGCAGACTATGGCTACACCTTC. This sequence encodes CASSLVGADYGYTF.

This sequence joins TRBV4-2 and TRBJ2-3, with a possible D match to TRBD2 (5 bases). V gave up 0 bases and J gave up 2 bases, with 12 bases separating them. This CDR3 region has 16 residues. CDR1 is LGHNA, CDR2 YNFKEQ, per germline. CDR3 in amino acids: CASSQEGAIFTDTQYF. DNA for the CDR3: TGTGCCAGCAGCCAAGAGGGAGCAATTTTCACAGATACGCAGTATTTT.

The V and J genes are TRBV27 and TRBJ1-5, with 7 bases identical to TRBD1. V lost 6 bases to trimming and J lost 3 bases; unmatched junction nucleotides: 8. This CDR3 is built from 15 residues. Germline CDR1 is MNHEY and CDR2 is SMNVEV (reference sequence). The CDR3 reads CASRADRDNNQPQHF. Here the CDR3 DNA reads TGTGCCAGCAGAGCTGACAGGGATAACAATCAGCCCCAGCATTTT.

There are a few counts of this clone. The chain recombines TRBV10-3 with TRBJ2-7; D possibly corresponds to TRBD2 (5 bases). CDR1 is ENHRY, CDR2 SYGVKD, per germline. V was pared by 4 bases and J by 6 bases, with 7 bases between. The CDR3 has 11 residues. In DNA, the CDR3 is TGTGCCATCAGTGTCGGAGGCGAGCAGTACTTC. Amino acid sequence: CAISVGGEQYF.

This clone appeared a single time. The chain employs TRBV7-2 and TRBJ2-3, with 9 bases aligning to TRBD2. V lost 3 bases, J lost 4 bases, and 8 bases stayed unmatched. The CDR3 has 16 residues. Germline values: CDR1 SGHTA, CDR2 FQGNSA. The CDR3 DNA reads TGTGCCAGCAGCTTGCTACCGGGACTAGCTTCAGATACGCAGTATTTT. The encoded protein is CASSLLPGLASDTQYF.